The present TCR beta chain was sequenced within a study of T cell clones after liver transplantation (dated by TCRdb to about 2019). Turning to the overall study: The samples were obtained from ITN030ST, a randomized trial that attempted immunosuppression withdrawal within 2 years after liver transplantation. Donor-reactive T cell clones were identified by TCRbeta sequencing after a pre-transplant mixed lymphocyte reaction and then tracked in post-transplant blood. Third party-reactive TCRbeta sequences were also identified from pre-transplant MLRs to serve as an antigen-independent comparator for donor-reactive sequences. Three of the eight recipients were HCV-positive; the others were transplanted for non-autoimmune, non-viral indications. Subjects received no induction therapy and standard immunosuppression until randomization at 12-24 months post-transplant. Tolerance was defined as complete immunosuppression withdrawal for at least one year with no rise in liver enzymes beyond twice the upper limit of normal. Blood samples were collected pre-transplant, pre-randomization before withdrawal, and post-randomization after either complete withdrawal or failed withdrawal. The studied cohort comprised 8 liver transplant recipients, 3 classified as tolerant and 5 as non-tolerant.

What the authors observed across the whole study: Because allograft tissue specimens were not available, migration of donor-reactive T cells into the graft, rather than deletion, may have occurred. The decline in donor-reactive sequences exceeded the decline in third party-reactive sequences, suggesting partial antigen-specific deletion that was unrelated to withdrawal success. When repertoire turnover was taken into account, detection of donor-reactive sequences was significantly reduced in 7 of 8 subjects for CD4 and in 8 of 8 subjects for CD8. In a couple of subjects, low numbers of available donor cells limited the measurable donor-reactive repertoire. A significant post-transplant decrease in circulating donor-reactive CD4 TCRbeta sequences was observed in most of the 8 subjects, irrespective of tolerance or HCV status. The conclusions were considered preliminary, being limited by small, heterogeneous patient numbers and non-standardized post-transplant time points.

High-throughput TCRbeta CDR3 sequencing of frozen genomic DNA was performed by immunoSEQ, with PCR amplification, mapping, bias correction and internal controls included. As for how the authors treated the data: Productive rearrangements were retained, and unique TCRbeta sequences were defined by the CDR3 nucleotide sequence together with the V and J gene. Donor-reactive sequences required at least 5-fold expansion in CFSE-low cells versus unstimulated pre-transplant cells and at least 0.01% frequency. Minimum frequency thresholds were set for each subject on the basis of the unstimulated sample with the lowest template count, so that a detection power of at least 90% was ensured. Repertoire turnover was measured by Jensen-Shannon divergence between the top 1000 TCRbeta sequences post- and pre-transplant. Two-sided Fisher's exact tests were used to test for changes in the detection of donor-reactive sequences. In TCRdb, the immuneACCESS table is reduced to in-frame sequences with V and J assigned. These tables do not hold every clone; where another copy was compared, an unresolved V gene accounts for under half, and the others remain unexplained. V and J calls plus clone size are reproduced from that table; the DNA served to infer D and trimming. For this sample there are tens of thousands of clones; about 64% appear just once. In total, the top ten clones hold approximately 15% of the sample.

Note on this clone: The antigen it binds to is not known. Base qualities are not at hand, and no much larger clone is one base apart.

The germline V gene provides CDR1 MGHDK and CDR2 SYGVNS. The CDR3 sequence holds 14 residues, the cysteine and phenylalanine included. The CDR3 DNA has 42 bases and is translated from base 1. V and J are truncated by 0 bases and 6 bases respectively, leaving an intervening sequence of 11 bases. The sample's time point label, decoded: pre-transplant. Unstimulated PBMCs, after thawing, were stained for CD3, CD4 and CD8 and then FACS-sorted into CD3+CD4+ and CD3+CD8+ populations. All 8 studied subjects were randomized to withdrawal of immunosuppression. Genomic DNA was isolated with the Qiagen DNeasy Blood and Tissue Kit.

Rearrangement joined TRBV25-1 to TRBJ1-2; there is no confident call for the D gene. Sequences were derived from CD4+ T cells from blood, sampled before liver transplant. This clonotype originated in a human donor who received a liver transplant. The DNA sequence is TGTGCCAGCAGTGAATATTTTTCCGGGGATGGCTACACCTTC. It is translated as CASSEYFSGDGYTF.